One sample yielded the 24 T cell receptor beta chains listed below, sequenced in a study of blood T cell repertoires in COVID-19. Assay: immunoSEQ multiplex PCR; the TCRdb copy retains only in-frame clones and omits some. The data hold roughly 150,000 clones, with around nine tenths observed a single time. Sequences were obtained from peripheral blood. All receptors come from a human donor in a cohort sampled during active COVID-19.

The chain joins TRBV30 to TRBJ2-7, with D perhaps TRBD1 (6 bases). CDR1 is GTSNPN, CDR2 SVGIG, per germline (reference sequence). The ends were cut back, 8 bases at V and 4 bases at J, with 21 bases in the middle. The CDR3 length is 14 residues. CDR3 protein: CASADWAGAYEQYF. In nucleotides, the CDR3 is TGTGCCAGCGCCGACTGGGCAGGGGCGTACGAGCAGTACTTC. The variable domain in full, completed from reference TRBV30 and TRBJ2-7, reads SQTIHQWPATLVQPVGSPLSLECTVEGTSNPNLYWYRQAAGRGLQLLFYSVGIGQISSEVPQNLSASRPQDRQFILSSKKLLLSDSGFYLCASADWAGAYEQYFGPGTRLTVT.

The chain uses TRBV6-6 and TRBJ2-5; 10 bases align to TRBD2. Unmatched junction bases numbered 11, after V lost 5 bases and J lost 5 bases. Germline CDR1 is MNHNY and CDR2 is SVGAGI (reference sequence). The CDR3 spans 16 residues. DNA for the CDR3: TGTGCCAGCAGTCCCTCCCTAGCGGGGGTGAGGGAGACCCAGTACTTC. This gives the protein CASSPSLAGVRETQYF.

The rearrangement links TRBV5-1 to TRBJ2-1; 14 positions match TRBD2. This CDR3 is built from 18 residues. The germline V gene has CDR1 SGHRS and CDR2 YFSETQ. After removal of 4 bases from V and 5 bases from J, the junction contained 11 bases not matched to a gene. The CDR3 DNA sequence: TGCGCCAGCAGCCTGGGGACTAGCGGGAGCCCGACGAACAATGAGCAGTTCTTC. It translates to CASSLGTSGSPTNNEQFF.

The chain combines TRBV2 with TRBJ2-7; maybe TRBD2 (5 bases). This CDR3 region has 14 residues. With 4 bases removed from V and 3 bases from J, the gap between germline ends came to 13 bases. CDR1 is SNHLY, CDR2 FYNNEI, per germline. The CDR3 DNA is TGTGCCAGCAGTGTTGGACGGGATAACTACGAGCAGTACTTC. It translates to CASSVGRDNYEQYF. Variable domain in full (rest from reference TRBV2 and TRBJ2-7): EPEVTQTPSHQVTQMGQEVILRCVPISNHLYFYWYRQILGQKVEFLVSFYNNEISEKSEIFDDQFSVERPDGSNFTLKIRSTKLEDSAMYFCASSVGRDNYEQYFGPGTRLTVT.

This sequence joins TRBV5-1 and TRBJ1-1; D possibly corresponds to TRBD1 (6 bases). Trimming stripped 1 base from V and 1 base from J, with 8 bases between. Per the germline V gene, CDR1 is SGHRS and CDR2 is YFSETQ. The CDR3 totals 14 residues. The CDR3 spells CASSLTTGNTEAFF. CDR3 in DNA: TGCGCCAGCAGCTTGACGACAGGGAACACTGAAGCTTTCTTT.

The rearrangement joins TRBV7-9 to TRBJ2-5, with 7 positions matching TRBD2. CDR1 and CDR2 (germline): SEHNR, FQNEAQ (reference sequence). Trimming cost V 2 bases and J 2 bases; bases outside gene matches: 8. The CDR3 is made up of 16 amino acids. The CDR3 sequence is CASSLRPRGGQETQYF. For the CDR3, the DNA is TGTGCCAGCAGCTTACGTCCCCGGGGAGGGCAAGAGACCCAGTACTTC.

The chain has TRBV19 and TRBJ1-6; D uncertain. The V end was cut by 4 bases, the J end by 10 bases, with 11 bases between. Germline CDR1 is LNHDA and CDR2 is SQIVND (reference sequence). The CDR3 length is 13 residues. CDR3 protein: CASSTRTHSPLHF. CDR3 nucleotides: TGTGCCAGTAGTACCCGGACTCACTCACCCCTCCACTTT. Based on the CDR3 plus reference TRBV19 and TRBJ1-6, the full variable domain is DGGITQSPKYLFRKEGQNVTLSCEQNLNHDAMYWYRQDPGQGLRLIYYSQIVNDFQKGDIAEGYSVSREKKESFPLTVTSAQKNPTAFYLCASSTRTHSPLHFGNGTRLTVT.

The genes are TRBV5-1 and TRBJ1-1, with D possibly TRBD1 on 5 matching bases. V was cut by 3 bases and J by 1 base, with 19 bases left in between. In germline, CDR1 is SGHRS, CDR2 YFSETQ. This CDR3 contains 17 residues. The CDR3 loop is CASSSGEGQISNTEAFF. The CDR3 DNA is TGCGCCAGCAGCTCCGGAGAAGGACAAATATCGAACACTGAAGCTTTCTTT.

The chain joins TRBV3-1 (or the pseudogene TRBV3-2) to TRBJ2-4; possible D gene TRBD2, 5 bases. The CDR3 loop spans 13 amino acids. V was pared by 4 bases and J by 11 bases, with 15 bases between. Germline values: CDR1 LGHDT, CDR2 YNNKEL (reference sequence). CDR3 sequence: CASSRESGLFQYF. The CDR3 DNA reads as TGTGCCAGCAGCCGAGAGAGCGGTTTATTTCAGTACTTC.

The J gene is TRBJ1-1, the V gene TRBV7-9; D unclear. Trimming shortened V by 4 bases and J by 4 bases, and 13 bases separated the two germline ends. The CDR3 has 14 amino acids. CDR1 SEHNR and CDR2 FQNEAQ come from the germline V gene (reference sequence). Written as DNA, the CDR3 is TGTGCCAGCAGCTCCTCTCTAAAACTCACTGAAGCTTTCTTT. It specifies CASSSSLKLTEAFF.

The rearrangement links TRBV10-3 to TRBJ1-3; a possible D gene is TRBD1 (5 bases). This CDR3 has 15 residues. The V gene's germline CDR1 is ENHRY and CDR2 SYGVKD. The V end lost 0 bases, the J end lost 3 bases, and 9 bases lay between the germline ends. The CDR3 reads CAISESDGGGNTIYF. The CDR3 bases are TGTGCCATCAGTGAGTCTGACGGGGGTGGAAACACCATATATTTT.

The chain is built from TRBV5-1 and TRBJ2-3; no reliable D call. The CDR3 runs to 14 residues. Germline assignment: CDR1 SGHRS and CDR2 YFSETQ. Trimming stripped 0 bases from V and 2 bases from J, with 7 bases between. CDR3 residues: CASSLGQNTDTQYF. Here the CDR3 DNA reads TGCGCCAGCAGCTTGGGTCAGAACACAGATACGCAGTATTTT.

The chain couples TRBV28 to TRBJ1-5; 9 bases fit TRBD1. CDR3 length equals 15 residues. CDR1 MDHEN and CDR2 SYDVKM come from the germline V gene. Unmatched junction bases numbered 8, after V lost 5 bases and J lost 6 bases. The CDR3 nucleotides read TGTGCCAGCAGTCCCGGGACAGGGAGGGTTCAGCCCCAGCATTTT. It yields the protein CASSPGTGRVQPQHF. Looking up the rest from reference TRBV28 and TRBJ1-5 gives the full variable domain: DVKVTQSSRYLVKRTGEKVFLECVQDMDHENMFWYRQDPGLGLRLIYFSYDVKMKEKGDIPEGYSVSREKKERFSLILESASTNQTSMYLCASSPGTGRVQPQHFGDGTRLSIL.

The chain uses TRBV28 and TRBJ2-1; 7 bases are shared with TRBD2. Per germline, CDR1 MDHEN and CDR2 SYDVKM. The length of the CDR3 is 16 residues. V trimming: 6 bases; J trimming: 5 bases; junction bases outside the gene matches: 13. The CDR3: CASRGGRASGNNEQFF. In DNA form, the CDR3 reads TGTGCCAGCAGGGGAGGCCGGGCTAGCGGAAACAATGAGCAGTTCTTC.

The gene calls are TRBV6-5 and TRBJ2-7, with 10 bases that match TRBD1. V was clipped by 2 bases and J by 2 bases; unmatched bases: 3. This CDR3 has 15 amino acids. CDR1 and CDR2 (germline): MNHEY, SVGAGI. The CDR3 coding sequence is TGTGCCAGCAGTTACGCGACAGGGGGCCCCTACGAGCAGTACTTC. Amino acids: CASSYATGGPYEQYF.

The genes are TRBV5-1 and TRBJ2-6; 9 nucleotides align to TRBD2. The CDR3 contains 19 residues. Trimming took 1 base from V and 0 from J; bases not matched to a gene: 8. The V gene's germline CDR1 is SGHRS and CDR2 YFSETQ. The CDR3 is CASSLLASGTLSGANVLTF. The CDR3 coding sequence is TGCGCCAGCAGCTTGCTGGCTAGCGGGACTCTCTCTGGGGCCAACGTCCTGACTTTC.

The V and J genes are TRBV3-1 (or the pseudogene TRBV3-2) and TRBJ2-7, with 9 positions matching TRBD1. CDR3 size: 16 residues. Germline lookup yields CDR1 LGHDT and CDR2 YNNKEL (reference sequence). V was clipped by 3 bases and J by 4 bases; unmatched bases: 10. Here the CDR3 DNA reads TGTGCCAGCAGCCAGAGATTACAGGGGGCGCGATACGAGCAGTACTTC. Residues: CASSQRLQGARYEQYF.

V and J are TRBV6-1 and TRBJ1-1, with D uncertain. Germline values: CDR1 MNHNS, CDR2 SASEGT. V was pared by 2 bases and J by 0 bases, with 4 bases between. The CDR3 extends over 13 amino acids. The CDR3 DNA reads TGTGCCAGCAGTGAAAGCTTGAACACTGAAGCTTTCTTT. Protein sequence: CASSESLNTEAFF.

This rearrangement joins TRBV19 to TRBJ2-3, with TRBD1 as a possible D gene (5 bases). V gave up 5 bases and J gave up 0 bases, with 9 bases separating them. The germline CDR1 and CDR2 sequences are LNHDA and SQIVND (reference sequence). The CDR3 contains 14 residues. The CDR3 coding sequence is TGTGCCAGTAGTGCGACAGCTAGCACAGATACGCAGTATTTT. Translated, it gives CASSATASTDTQYF. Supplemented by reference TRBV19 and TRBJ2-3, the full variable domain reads DGGITQSPKYLFRKEGQNVTLSCEQNLNHDAMYWYRQDPGQGLRLIYYSQIVNDFQKGDIAEGYSVSREKKESFPLTVTSAQKNPTAFYLCASSATASTDTQYFGPGTRLTVL.

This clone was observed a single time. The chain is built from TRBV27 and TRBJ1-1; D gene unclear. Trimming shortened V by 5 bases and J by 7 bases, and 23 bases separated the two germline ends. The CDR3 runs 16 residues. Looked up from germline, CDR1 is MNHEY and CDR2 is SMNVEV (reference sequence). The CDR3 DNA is TGTGCCAGCAGTCCCACGGTGGGAGCGGAACTTGTTGAAGCTTTCTTT. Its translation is CASSPTVGAELVEAFF.

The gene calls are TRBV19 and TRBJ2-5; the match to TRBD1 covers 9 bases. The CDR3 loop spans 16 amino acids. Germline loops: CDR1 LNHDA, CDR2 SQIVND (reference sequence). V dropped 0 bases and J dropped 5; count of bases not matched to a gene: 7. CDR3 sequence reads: CASSIETGGVEETQYF. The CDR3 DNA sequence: TGTGCCAGTAGTATAGAAACAGGGGGCGTGGAGGAGACCCAGTACTTC.

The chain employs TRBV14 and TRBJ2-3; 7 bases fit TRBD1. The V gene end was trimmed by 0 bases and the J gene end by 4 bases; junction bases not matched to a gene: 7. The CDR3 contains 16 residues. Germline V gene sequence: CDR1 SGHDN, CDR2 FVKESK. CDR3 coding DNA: TGTGCCAGCAGCCAAGAGCCGACAGGGAGTTCAGATACGCAGTATTTT. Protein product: CASSQEPTGSSDTQYF.

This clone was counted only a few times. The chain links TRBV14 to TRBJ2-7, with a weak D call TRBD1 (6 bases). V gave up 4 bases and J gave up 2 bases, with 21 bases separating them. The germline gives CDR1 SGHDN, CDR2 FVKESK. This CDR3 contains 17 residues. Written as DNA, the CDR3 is TGTGCCAGCAGCCCCTCTCAAGTCGGGACACTAGCCTACGAGCAGTACTTC. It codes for CASSPSQVGTLAYEQYF. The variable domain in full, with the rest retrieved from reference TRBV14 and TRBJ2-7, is EAGVTQFPSHSVIEKGQTVTLRCDPISGHDNLYWYRRVMGKEIKFLLHFVKESKQDESGMPNNRFLAERTGGTYSTLKVQPAELEDSGVYFCASSPSQVGTLAYEQYFGPGTRLTVT.

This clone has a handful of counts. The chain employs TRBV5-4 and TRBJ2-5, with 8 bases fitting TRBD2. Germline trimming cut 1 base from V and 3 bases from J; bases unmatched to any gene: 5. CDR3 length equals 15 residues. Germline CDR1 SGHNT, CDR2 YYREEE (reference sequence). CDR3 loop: CASSLRRGVKETQYF. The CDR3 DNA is TGTGCCAGCAGCTTGAGGCGGGGGGTCAAAGAGACCCAGTACTTC.